This T cell receptor (beta chain) came from a study of regulatory T cells in long-lasting Graves disease. About the study: Less than 3 months of antithyroid drugs had been taken by newly diagnosed Graves' patients.

This clonotype has at least ten counts. Time point specified: newly diagnosed GD, antithyroid drugs for less than 3 months. RNA extracted from PBMCs served as the sequencing template. Libraries of TCR beta came from iRepertoire HTBI primers plus Arm-PCR of CDR3 regions. Via MiXCR, TCRdb re-called the multiplex PCR reads, giving one row per CDR3 protein. The profile covers about 530,000 distinct CDR3 sequences, with about 16% appearing a single time and roughly 25% taken by the ten largest. CDR1 is DFQATT, CDR2 SNEGSKA, per germline (reference sequence). V was shortened by 4 bases and J by 4 bases, with 20 bases between the two germline ends. The CDR3 is 15 amino acids. This sample also belongs to another study, concerning T cells in Graves' hyperthyroidism and ophthalmopathy.

The sequencing used peripheral blood mononuclear cells (PBMCs), collected at new diagnosis, from a patient treated with antithyroid drugs. This receptor was obtained from a woman between 40 and 65 years old with Graves disease. V gene TRBV20-1 combines with J gene TRBJ2-7; D may be TRBD2 (6 bases). CDR3 sequence (DNA): TGCAGTGCTATTTCTGGAGGGAGCTCTGGGTACGAGCAGTACTTC. Protein sequence: CSAISGGSSGYEQYF.